This T cell receptor beta chain was retrieved from a study of CD8+ T cells in alopecia areata. Study summary: A regimen of oral tofacitinib, 5 to 10 mg twice daily, was given to treated patients.

Treatment noted: oral pan-JAK inhibitor, 5-10 mg twice daily. The sequencing template was cDNA reverse transcribed from extracted RNA. Libraries were prepared by immunoSEQ multiplex PCR; TCRdb keeps only in-frame clonotypes and omits some of them. The sample comprises some 190,000 clones, roughly 66% of which are singletons, and over 1% rests with the top ten. CDR1 SQVTM and CDR2 ANQGSEA come from the germline V gene. CDR3 size: 11 residues. Trimming removed 5 bases from V and 1 base from J, with 5 bases in between. Comments on this clone: Its antigen is unknown.

Study-level results: Tofacitinib produced a significant decrease in scalp clonality and in expanded CD8+ clones among the top 100.

This chain connects TRBV29-1 to TRBJ2-5; D is ambiguous. The clonotype originates from a human donor with alopecia areata. The sample here was CD4+ T cells sorted from blood, taken at approximately week 42, from a patient treated with tofacitinib. In nucleotides, the CDR3 is TGCAGCGTTTGGACCCAAGAGACCCAGTACTTC. Amino acids: CSVWTQETQYF.